This T cell receptor (beta chain) emerged from a study of PD-1 blockade in classical Hodgkin lymphoma. Turning to the study itself: Intravenous nivolumab at 3 mg/kg was given to patients every 2 weeks.

Exposure to brentuximab vedotin varied, and each patient had relapsed following autologous stem cell transplantation. The CDR3 extends over 14 amino acids. CDR1 and CDR2 (germline): GTSNPN, SVGIG (reference sequence). V dropped 4 bases and J dropped 6 bases, with 17 bases sitting between them. A word on this clone: Antigen: not known.

Sequencing was performed with immunoSEQ multiplex PCR; in TCRdb, only in-frame clones are kept and a portion is missing. The sample lists around 65,000 clones, about nine tenths occurring once. Regarding the study as a whole: The study found that TCR diversity rose significantly by C4D1 in CD4+ but not CD8+ cells. Before treatment, complete responders showed about the same diversity as newly diagnosed patients.

This TCR was recovered from a human donor with classical Hodgkin lymphoma. Sequenced here: peripheral blood mononuclear cells (PBMCs), sampled at baseline. The J gene is TRBJ2-3, the V gene TRBV30; tentative D call: TRBD1 (5 bases). The CDR3 loop is CAWKGPGFSDTQYF. Here the CDR3 DNA reads TGTGCCTGGAAGGGTCCAGGGTTTTCGGATACGCAGTATTTT. Based on the CDR3 plus reference TRBV30 and TRBJ2-3, the full variable domain is SQTIHQWPATLVQPVGSPLSLECTVEGTSNPNLYWYRQAAGRGLQLLFYSVGIGQISSEVPQNLSASRPQDRQFILSSKKLLLSDSGFYLCAWKGPGFSDTQYFGPGTRLTVL.